This is a list of T cell receptor beta chains from one sample in a study of blood T cell repertoires in COVID-19. The method was immunoSEQ multiplex PCR; TCRdb's version includes in-frame clones alone and lacks a portion of them. This sample has around 200,000 clones, with 70% to 90% found just once. Sample: peripheral blood. These receptors were taken from a woman aged 18-35 years who had recovered from COVID-19. Both conserved end residues are part of each CDR3. The order of the fields is V gene, clone size, J gene, D gene, CDR3 protein, CDR3 DNA. A D gene is named only where the DNA matches it firmly. Only part of the rows carry a size: once, few, many, or a class if the clone is expanded.

>TRBV27|NA|TRBJ1-6|TRBD1
CASSWSATGGNSPLHF
TGTGCCAGCAGTTGGTCGGCGACAGGGGGTAATTCACCCCTCCACTTT
>TRBV10-1|NA|TRBJ2-3|NA
CASNNANPTDTQYF
TGCGCCAGCAATAATGCTAACCCCACAGATACGCAGTATTTT
>TRBV5-6|NA|TRBJ1-2|TRBD1
CASSSLDRAGNYGYTF
TGTGCCAGCAGCTCCCTGGACAGGGCGGGAAACTATGGCTACACCTTC
>TRBV7-3|NA|TRBJ2-2|NA
CASSPEGGRAGELFF
TGTGCCAGCAGCCCCGAGGGGGGGCGCGCCGGGGAGCTGTTTTTT
>TRBV2|few|TRBJ1-5|NA
CASSEARGKLAQHF
TGTGCCAGCAGTGAAGCGCGCGGTAAGCTCGCCCAGCATTTT
>TRBV9|NA|TRBJ2-1|NA
CASSAGGSSYNEQFF
TGTGCCAGCAGCGCAGGTGGGAGCTCCTACAATGAGCAGTTCTTC
>TRBV4-2|NA|TRBJ2-7|NA
CASSHRGGSLYEQYF
TGTGCCAGCAGCCACAGGGGCGGGAGCCTCTACGAGCAGTACTTC
>TRBV13|NA|TRBJ2-1|NA
CASSSLVIGTNNEQFF
TGTGCCAGCAGCTCCTTGGTCATTGGGACAAACAATGAGCAGTTCTTC
>TRBV6-6|NA|TRBJ2-3|NA
CASSQGADTQYF
TGTGCCAGCAGTCAAGGGGCAGATACGCAGTATTTT
>TRBV28|NA|TRBJ1-6|NA
CASSLSGAVWGYSPLHF
TGTGCCAGCAGTTTAAGCGGGGCGGTCTGGGGTTATTCACCCCTCCACTTT
>TRBV4-3|NA|TRBJ1-1|NA
CASSQERDEDTEAFF
TGCGCCAGCAGCCAAGAGAGGGATGAGGACACTGAAGCTTTCTTT
>TRBV27|NA|TRBJ2-7|NA
CASRRGRGYEQYF
TGTGCCAGCAGGCGGGGACGGGGTTACGAGCAGTACTTC